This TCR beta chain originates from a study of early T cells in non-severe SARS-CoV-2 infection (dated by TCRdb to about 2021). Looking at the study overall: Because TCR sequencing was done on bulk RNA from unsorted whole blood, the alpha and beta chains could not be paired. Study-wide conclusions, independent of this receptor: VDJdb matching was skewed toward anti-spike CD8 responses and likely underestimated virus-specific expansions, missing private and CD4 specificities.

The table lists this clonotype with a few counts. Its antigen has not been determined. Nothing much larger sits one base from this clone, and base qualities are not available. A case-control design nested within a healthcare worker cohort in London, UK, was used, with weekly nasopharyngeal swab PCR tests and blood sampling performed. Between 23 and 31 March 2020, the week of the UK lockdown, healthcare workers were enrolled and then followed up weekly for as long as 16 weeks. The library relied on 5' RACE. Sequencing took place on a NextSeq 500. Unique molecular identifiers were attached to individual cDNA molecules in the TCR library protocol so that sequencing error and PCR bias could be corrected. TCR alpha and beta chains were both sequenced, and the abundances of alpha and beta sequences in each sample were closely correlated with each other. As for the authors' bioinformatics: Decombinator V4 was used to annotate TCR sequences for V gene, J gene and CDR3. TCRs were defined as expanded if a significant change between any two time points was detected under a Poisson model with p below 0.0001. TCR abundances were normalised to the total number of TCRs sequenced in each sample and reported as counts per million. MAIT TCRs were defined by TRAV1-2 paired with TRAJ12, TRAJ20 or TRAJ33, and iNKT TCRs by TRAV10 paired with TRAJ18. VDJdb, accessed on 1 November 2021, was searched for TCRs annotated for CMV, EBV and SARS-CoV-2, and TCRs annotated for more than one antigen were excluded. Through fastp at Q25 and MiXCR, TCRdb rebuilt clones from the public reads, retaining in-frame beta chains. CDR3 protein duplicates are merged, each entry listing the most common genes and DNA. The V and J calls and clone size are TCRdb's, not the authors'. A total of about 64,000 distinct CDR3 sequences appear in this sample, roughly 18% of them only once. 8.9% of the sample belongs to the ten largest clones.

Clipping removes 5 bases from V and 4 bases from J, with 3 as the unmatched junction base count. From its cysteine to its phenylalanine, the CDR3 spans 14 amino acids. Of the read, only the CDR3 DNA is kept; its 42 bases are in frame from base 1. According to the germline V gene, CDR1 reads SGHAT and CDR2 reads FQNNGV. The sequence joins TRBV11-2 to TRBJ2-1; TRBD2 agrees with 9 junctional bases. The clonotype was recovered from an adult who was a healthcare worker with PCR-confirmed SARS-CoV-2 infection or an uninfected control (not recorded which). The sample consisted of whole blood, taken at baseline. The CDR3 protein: CASSMTSGYNEQFF. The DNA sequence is TGTGCCAGCAGCATGACTAGCGGATACAATGAGCAGTTCTTC.